A single sample gave rise to the 30 T cell receptor beta chains below, sequenced in a study of T-cell memory formation after mild COVID-19. TCRdb recomputed calls from the 5' RACE reads with MiXCR, one row per CDR3 protein. Counted here are a few hundred thousand distinct CDR3 sequences, 20% occurring once; the ten biggest clones make up 20% to 25%. The material sequenced was PBMCs or a T cell subset sorted from them (not recorded which). The receptor set was obtained from a man younger than 35 who had mild COVID-19 (a few samples of this study predate the infection). Cell type and time point are not known.

This clonotype was recorded many times. The chain recombines TRBV20-1 with TRBJ2-7; TRBD1 matches at 8 bases. V was clipped by 6 bases and J by 9 bases; unmatched bases: 7. The CDR3 has 11 residues. CDR1 is DFQATT, CDR2 SNEGSKA, per germline (reference sequence). Written as DNA, the CDR3 is TGCAGTGCCGGACAGGGCCTCGGGCAGTACGTC. It yields the protein CSAGQGLGQYV.

This chain uses TRBV7-6 with TRBJ1-5; D possibly corresponds to TRBD1 (5 bases). The CDR3 runs to 17 residues. Germline V gene sequence: CDR1 SGHVS, CDR2 FNYEAQ. V gave up 4 bases and J gave up 1 base, with 17 bases separating them. CDR3 sequence: CASSSAGGIRSNQPQHF. CDR3 nucleotide sequence: TGTGCCAGCAGCTCAGCTGGGGGGATACGAAGCAATCAGCCCCAGCATTTT.

This clonotype was recorded a few times. V usage is TRBV7-9 and J usage is TRBJ2-3, with D possibly TRBD1 on 5 matching bases. Germline V lookup: CDR1 SEHNR, CDR2 FQNEAQ (reference sequence). Between the trimmed V and J ends, which lost 1 base and 0 bases, there was a span of 8 bases. This CDR3 contains 15 residues. The CDR3: CASSLEGDSTDTQYF. In DNA, the CDR3 is TGTGCCAGCAGCTTAGAAGGGGATAGCACAGATACGCAGTATTTT.

This clonotype was counted many times. The rearrangement joins TRBV25-1 to TRBJ1-6; 9 positions agree with TRBD1. There are 14 residues in the CDR3. From germline, CDR1 is MGHDK and CDR2 SYGVNS. V shed 4 bases, J shed 5 bases, and the junction held 0 bases outside the gene matches. The CDR3 is CASSGQGDNSPLHF. CDR3 DNA sequence: TGTGCCAGCAGTGGACAGGGGGATAATTCACCCCTCCACTTT.

The chain employs TRBV10-3 and TRBJ1-3, with TRBD1 matching over 9 bases. Germline V lookup: CDR1 ENHRY, CDR2 SYGVKD. Trimming cost V 6 bases and J 0 bases; bases outside gene matches: 3. The CDR3 sequence is 15 residues long. CDR3 region: CAIRGTGSSGNTIYF. The CDR3 DNA is TGTGCCATCAGAGGGACAGGGAGCTCTGGAAACACCATATATTTT.

This clonotype appeared a few times. The chain combines TRBV11-2 with TRBJ1-1; 7 bases are shared with TRBD1. V shed 5 bases, J shed 1 base, and the junction held 4 bases outside the gene matches. Looked up from germline, CDR1 is SGHAT and CDR2 is FQNNGV. The CDR3 loop spans 14 amino acids. The CDR3 nucleotides are TGTGCCAGCAGCCGGGACAGAACGAACACTGAAGCTTTCTTT. It codes for CASSRDRTNTEAFF.

This clonotype showed up just a few times. J is TRBJ2-3 and V is TRBV29-1, with a possible D match to TRBD2 (6 bases). CDR3 length equals 15 residues. The V end lost 3 bases, the J end lost 4 bases, and 17 bases lay between the germline ends. Germline CDR1 SQVTM, CDR2 ANQGSEA. The CDR3 reads CSVDSGGSGADTQYF. CDR3 bases: TGCAGCGTTGATTCGGGCGGTAGCGGAGCAGATACGCAGTATTTT.

The chain links TRBV24-1 to TRBJ2-6; D remains ambiguous. Germline V gives CDR1 KGHDR, CDR2 SFDVKD. The length of the CDR3 is 15 residues. The ends were cut back, 4 bases at V and 0 bases at J, with 6 bases in the middle. The CDR3 DNA sequence: TGTGCCACCAGTGAAGACAACTCTGGGGCCAACGTCCTGACTTTC. This encodes CATSEDNSGANVLTF.

This clonotype was observed a handful of times. The J gene is TRBJ1-2, the V gene TRBV4-3; no reliable D call. CDR3 size: 15 residues. Germline assignment: CDR1 LGHNA and CDR2 YSLEER. Trimming removed 3 bases from V and 4 bases from J, with 15 bases in between. The CDR3 coding sequence is TGCGCCAGCAGCCAGGTGGGCAGCTTGTTCTATGGCTACACCTTC. Its protein product is CASSQVGSLFYGYTF.

The CDR3 DNA follows: TGTGCCAGCAGTGACGCCCGCCACGTAGCGGGGTTGGCTTTCTTT. It specifies CASSDARHVAGLAFF. The rearrangement uses TRBV25-1 and TRBJ1-1; D is ambiguous. In germline, CDR1 is MGHDK, CDR2 SYGVNS. V was cut by 3 bases and J by 11 bases, with 22 bases left in between. The CDR3 is 15 residues long.

This clonotype was picked up a small number of times. CDR3 DNA sequence: TGCGCCAGCAGCAAGGTGGCGAACACCGGGGAGCTGTTTTTT. Its translation: CASSKVANTGELFF. The J gene is TRBJ2-2, the V gene TRBV4-1; D is uncertain. This CDR3 comprises 14 residues. Germline-derived CDR1 and CDR2 are MGHRA and YSYEKL. Deletions cut 5 bases from V and 0 bases from J, with 7 bases between.

The sample holds a few counts of this clonotype. V is TRBV6-2 or TRBV6-3 and J is TRBJ1-6; D gene uncertain. This CDR3 spans 22 amino acids. CDR1 and CDR2 (germline): MNHEY, SVGEGT. With 5 bases removed from V and 4 bases from J, the gap between germline ends came to 33 bases. The CDR3 sequence: CASSHRRGDLARGNIYNSPLHF. CDR3 DNA: TGTGCCAGCAGTCACCGTCGCGGAGATTTAGCCAGAGGGAATATATATAATTCACCCCTCCACTTT.

This chain uses TRBV6-6 with TRBJ1-4; 8 bases align to TRBD1. This CDR3 is built from 15 residues. The germline V gene has CDR1 MNHNY and CDR2 SVGAGI (reference sequence). The J segment lost 12 bases and the V segment lost 6 bases, leaving 15 bases of the junction unmatched. The CDR3 bases are TGTGCCAGCAGCCTTCGGACAGGGAGGCCCGGGGAACTGTTTTTT. Amino acids: CASSLRTGRPGELFF.

This clonotype occurred a few times. The V gene is TRBV12-3 or TRBV12-4, the J gene TRBJ2-6; 9 bases fit TRBD1. The CDR3 consists of 17 residues. The ends lost 5 bases at V and 2 bases at J; junction bases unmatched: 7. CDR3 region: CASSPRDRAPGANVLTF. CDR3 nucleotide sequence: TGTGCCAGCAGTCCTCGGGACAGGGCCCCTGGGGCCAACGTCCTGACTTTC.

The V gene is TRBV12-3 or TRBV12-4, the J gene TRBJ1-3; D gene uncertain. Trimming cost V 3 bases and J 8 bases, with 5 bases left between them. CDR3 length equals 11 residues. The CDR3: CASSLGHTIYF. The CDR3 nucleotides read TGTGCCAGCAGTTTGGGTCACACCATATATTTT.

This clonotype has more than one count but fewer than ten. CDR3 coding DNA: TGTGCCAGCAGCTTCGAGACAGGCAACTATGGCTACACCTTC. Translated: CASSFETGNYGYTF. V and J are TRBV7-9 and TRBJ1-2; D may be TRBD1 (6 bases). CDR1 and CDR2 from the germline V gene are SEHNR and FQNEAQ (reference sequence). V was clipped by 3 bases and J by 2 bases, with 10 bases between them. The CDR3 runs to 14 residues.

This clonotype was observed many times. This chain uses TRBV29-1 with TRBJ1-5, with 8 nucleotides matching TRBD1. The germline V gene encodes CDR1 SQVTM and CDR2 ANQGSEA. The CDR3 consists of 13 residues. With 1 base clipped from V and 6 bases from J, the junction kept 2 bases outside the gene matches. The DNA of the CDR3 is TGCAGCGTTGAAGCAGGGGGCGGTCAGCCCCAGCATTTT. Amino acids: CSVEAGGGQPQHF.

Only a few counts were recorded for this clonotype. The CDR3 DNA follows: TGTGCCACCAGTGATGACCGACGAGGTGGCTACACCTTC. As protein: CATSDDRRGGYTF. The J gene is TRBJ1-2, the V gene TRBV24-1, with D uncertain. The germline V gene encodes CDR1 KGHDR and CDR2 SFDVKD. The CDR3 totals 13 residues. Between the trimmed V and J ends, which lost 3 bases and 7 bases, there was a span of 11 bases.

The table lists this clonotype with a few counts. CDR3 sequence reads: CASSVRQRTSAARNEQFF. The CDR3 bases are TGTGCCAGCAGCGTTAGACAAAGGACTAGCGCAGCCCGCAATGAGCAGTTCTTC. The chain has TRBV7-2 and TRBJ2-1, with 9 bases that match TRBD2. CDR1 is SGHTA, CDR2 FQGNSA, per germline. After removal of 5 bases from V and 6 bases from J, the junction contained 17 bases not matched to a gene. The CDR3 is 18 amino acids.

This clonotype came up a few times. In DNA form, the CDR3 reads TGTGCCAGCAGTGAGTCGACGGGGACGATTTATGGCTACACCTTC. It translates to CASSESTGTIYGYTF. The chain employs TRBV6-1 and TRBJ1-2; tentatively, D is TRBD1 (5 bases). CDR1 is MNHNS, CDR2 SASEGT, per germline. The ends were cut back, 3 bases at V and 5 bases at J, with 16 bases in the middle. The CDR3 is 15 residues long.

This clonotype appeared many times. The chain links TRBV7-6 to TRBJ2-1, with 11 bases that match TRBD2. This CDR3 region has 16 residues. The trim removed 3 bases at V and 5 bases at J, leaving 6 bases unmatched. Germline CDR1 is SGHVS and CDR2 is FNYEAQ. As DNA, the CDR3 is TGTGCCAGCAGCTTCGAACTAGCGGGGGACCACAATGAGCAGTTCTTC. Its protein is CASSFELAGDHNEQFF.

This clonotype was recorded a few times. The chain has TRBV18 and TRBJ2-7, with D possibly TRBD1 on 5 matching bases. Germline V lookup: CDR1 KGHSH, CDR2 LQKENI. V was pared by 6 bases and J by 5 bases, with 14 bases between. CDR3 length: 13 amino acids. In DNA form, the CDR3 reads TGTGCCAGCTCCCGGAAGGGGTTCCACGAGCAGTACTTC. Its protein is CASSRKGFHEQYF.

This chain links TRBV9 with TRBJ2-3; 8 bases are shared with TRBD2. CDR3 length: 16 amino acids. Looked up from germline, CDR1 is SGDLS and CDR2 is YYNGEE. J gave up 1 base and V 4 bases, and 8 bases lay outside the gene matches. This chain's CDR3 is CASSFGGTRGTDTQYF. For the CDR3, the DNA is TGTGCCAGCAGCTTCGGGGGGACTAGAGGCACAGATACGCAGTATTTT.

This clonotype appeared a few times. The chain recombines TRBV5-1 with TRBJ2-5; possibly TRBD1 or TRBD2 for D (6 bases each). The V and J ends lost 1 base and 5 bases respectively, with 12 bases between them. The CDR3 runs 14 residues. The germline CDR1 and CDR2 sequences are SGHRS and YFSETQ. For the CDR3, the DNA is TGCGCCAGCAGCTTGACGAGGGGGGATGAGACCCAGTACTTC. Translating gives CASSLTRGDETQYF.

This clonotype was seen only a few times. The rearrangement links TRBV5-6 to TRBJ1-2, with 8 nucleotides matching TRBD1. This CDR3 is 16 amino acids long. V shed 1 base, J shed 3 bases, and the junction held 8 bases outside the gene matches. From germline, CDR1 is SGHDT and CDR2 YYEEEE. This chain's CDR3 is CASSLLYQGADYGYTF. The CDR3, as DNA: TGTGCCAGCAGCTTGTTATATCAGGGGGCTGACTATGGCTACACCTTC. Full variable domain (outside the CDR3, taken from reference TRBV5-6 and TRBJ1-2): DAGVTQSPTHLIKTRGQQVTLRCSPKSGHDTVSWYQQALGQGPQFIFQYYEEEERQRGNFPDRFSGHQFPNYSSELNVNALLLGDSALYLCASSLLYQGADYGYTFGSGTRLTVV.

This clonotype was seen at least ten times. The rearrangement joins TRBV2 to TRBJ2-2, with a possible D match to TRBD2 (5 bases). V lost 5 bases and J 1 base, leaving 5 bases between the germline ends. There are 13 residues in the CDR3. Looked up from germline, CDR1 is SNHLY and CDR2 is FYNNEI. CDR3 nucleotide sequence: TGTGCCAGCAGTCGGGAGAACACCGGGGAGCTGTTTTTT. Its translation: CASSRENTGELFF.

This clonotype was counted only a few times. This rearrangement joins TRBV6-5 to TRBJ2-7, with 9 bases lining up with TRBD1. The ends lost 6 bases at V and 4 bases at J; junction bases unmatched: 4. In germline, CDR1 is MNHEY, CDR2 SVGAGI. The CDR3 runs 13 residues. The CDR3 nucleotides read TGTGCCAGCAGACCGGGACAGGGATACGAGCAGTACTTC. As protein: CASRPGQGYEQYF.

J is TRBJ2-7 and V is TRBV20-1; 9 bases match TRBD1. Unmatched junction bases numbered 9, after V lost 0 bases and J lost 3 bases. CDR3 length equals 16 residues. The V gene's germline CDR1 is DFQATT and CDR2 SNEGSKA (reference sequence). Here the CDR3 reads CSARDTGQGSIYEQYF. CDR3 DNA: TGCAGTGCTAGAGACACGGGACAGGGTAGTATCTACGAGCAGTACTTC.

This chain connects TRBV7-2 to TRBJ1-3, with D hard to call. Germline V gene sequence: CDR1 SGHTA, CDR2 FQGNSA. The length of the CDR3 is 13 residues. The V end was cut by 6 bases, the J end by 7 bases, with 13 bases between. CDR3: CASRRETGNTIYF. CDR3 coding DNA: TGTGCCAGCAGACGGGAGACGGGGAACACCATATATTTT.

The CDR3 sequence is CSVEDYRDANTGELFF. The CDR3 DNA sequence: TGCAGCGTTGAAGATTACAGGGATGCGAACACCGGGGAGCTGTTTTTT. The chain couples TRBV29-1 to TRBJ2-2; a weak D match, TRBD1 (6 bases). CDR1 SQVTM and CDR2 ANQGSEA come from the germline V gene. V was shortened by 0 bases and J by 0 bases, with 11 bases between the two germline ends. The CDR3 loop spans 16 amino acids.